These 32 T cell receptor beta chains came from one sample sequenced in a study of CD8+ T cells in alopecia areata. RNA was extracted and reverse transcribed into cDNA as the sequencing template. Clones were sequenced by immunoSEQ multiplex PCR, and TCRdb holds only the in-frame ones, with some missing. The table has roughly 150,000 clones, roughly 50% seen once. Sequencing was carried out using CD4+ T cells sorted from blood. These receptors were obtained from a human donor with alopecia areata.

This sequence joins TRBV10-2 and TRBJ2-3, with D uncertain. The CDR3 is 11 residues long. Trimming removed 2 bases at V and 6 bases at J, with 3 bases between. Germline V CDR1 and CDR2: WSHSY, SAAADI. The CDR3 here is CASSEADTQYF. The CDR3 DNA follows: TGCGCCAGCAGTGAGGCGGATACGCAGTATTTT.

The rearrangement joins TRBV7-9 to TRBJ2-6; TRBD1 agrees at 7 bases. The germline V gene encodes CDR1 SEHNR and CDR2 FQNEAQ (reference sequence). Trimming cost V 5 bases and J 0 bases; bases outside gene matches: 10. There are 18 residues in the CDR3. This CDR3 reads CASSPWTGTISGANVLTF. DNA of the CDR3: TGTGCCAGCAGCCCTTGGACAGGCACCATCTCTGGGGCCAACGTCCTGACTTTC.

The chain joins TRBV7-6 to TRBJ2-6; D is undetermined. V shed 2 bases and J shed 1 base, with 15 bases lying between them. The CDR3 has 18 amino acids. CDR1 is SGHVS and CDR2 is FNYEAQ in the germline V gene. Written as DNA, the CDR3 is TGTGCCAGCAGCTTAACGGTGCTGAACCCTTCTGGGGCCAACGTCCTGACTTTC. It specifies CASSLTVLNPSGANVLTF.

The gene calls are TRBV7-3 and TRBJ2-5, with D possibly matching TRBD2 (5 bases). This CDR3 is built from 13 residues. The V end was cut by 3 bases, the J end by 5 bases, with 10 bases between. CDR1 is SGHTA, CDR2 FQGTGA, per germline. CDR3 loop: CASSFPGTETQYF. CDR3 nucleotides: TGTGCCAGCAGCTTTCCGGGAACGGAGACCCAGTACTTC.

In nucleotides, the CDR3 is TGTGCCAGCAGTCCTAGGACAGGGGGCTTAGCGTTGACTGAAGCTTTCTTT. Translating it yields CASSPRTGGLALTEAFF. The V call is TRBV27, the J call TRBJ1-1, with TRBD1 matching over 11 bases. Germline-derived CDR1 and CDR2 are MNHEY and SMNVEV (reference sequence). The CDR3 length is 17 residues. Losses at the gene ends were 5 bases for V and 5 bases for J; bases not matched to a gene: 13.

The chain joins TRBV25-1 to TRBJ2-5, with TRBD2 as a possible D gene (5 bases). The V end lost 5 bases, the J end lost 3 bases, and 13 bases lay between the germline ends. Germline CDR1 MGHDK, CDR2 SYGVNS. CDR3 size: 14 residues. The CDR3 loop is CASSFLLGEETQYF. The CDR3 region has the DNA TGTGCCAGCAGTTTCCTTTTGGGAGAAGAGACCCAGTACTTC.

This clone was detected only a few times. The sample has other DNA sequences that encode this CDR3 too. The V call is TRBV30, the J call TRBJ2-1; D remains unclear. CDR1 GTSNPN and CDR2 SVGIG come from the germline V gene (reference sequence). Deletions cut 4 bases from V and 4 bases from J, with 5 bases between. The CDR3 extends over 11 amino acids. The DNA for the CDR3 is TGTGCCTGGAATTCTTACAATGAGCAGTTCTTC. It codes for CAWNSYNEQFF.

The gene calls are TRBV6-5 and TRBJ1-5, with a possible D match to TRBD1 (5 bases). In germline, CDR1 is MNHEY, CDR2 SVGAGI. The V end was cut by 6 bases, the J end by 4 bases, with 10 bases between. The CDR3 is 13 residues long. The CDR3 DNA follows: TGTGCCAGCAGCCGAACAGGAAATCAGCCCCAGCATTTT. Its protein product is CASSRTGNQPQHF.

The rearrangement joins TRBV6-5 to TRBJ2-5; D is unclear. The CDR3 contains 13 residues. Per germline, CDR1 MNHEY and CDR2 SVGAGI. V lost 6 bases and J lost 2, with 10 bases in between. The CDR3 protein is CASRNSLQETQYF. In DNA form, the CDR3 reads TGTGCCAGCAGGAACAGCTTACAAGAGACCCAGTACTTC.

This clone was detected only a few times. The chain is built from TRBV20-1 and TRBJ1-2; D is undetermined. Trimming took off 1 base at V and 6 bases at J, with 3 bases between the two ends. The CDR3 covers 10 residues. The germline V gene has CDR1 DFQATT and CDR2 SNEGSKA (reference sequence). CDR3 DNA sequence: TGCAGTGCTAGAGTAGATGGCTACACCTTC. This gives the protein CSARVDGYTF.

V and J are TRBV2 and TRBJ2-7, with D possibly being TRBD1 (5 bases). The CDR3 extends over 13 amino acids. V was pared by 6 bases and J by 2 bases, with 11 bases between. Germline lookup yields CDR1 SNHLY and CDR2 FYNNEI. CDR3: CASSIRETYEQYF. The CDR3 region has the DNA TGTGCCAGCAGCATCAGGGAAACCTACGAGCAGTACTTC.

The rearrangement links TRBV29-1 to TRBJ2-3; D not resolved. Looked up from germline, CDR1 is SQVTM and CDR2 is ANQGSEA. This CDR3 has 14 amino acids. Trimming removed 7 bases at V and 4 bases at J, with 18 bases between. The CDR3 nucleotides are TGCAGCGCATCACTTCAGTCCGGCGCAGATACGCAGTATTTT. Its translation: CSASLQSGADTQYF.

The V call is TRBV27, the J call TRBJ2-7; tentative D call: TRBD1 (5 bases). Trimming left V 3 bases short and J 6 bases short, with 12 bases between. The CDR3 runs 13 residues. Germline values: CDR1 MNHEY, CDR2 SMNVEV (reference sequence). CDR3 loop: CASSFDQGSEQYF. In DNA, the CDR3 is TGTGCCAGCAGTTTCGATCAGGGAAGCGAGCAGTACTTC.

This clone was recorded a few times. This sequence joins TRBV29-1 and TRBJ1-5; D uncertain. The CDR3 extends over 13 amino acids. Trimming took off 4 bases at V and 3 bases at J, with 10 bases between the two ends. Germline CDR1 and CDR2: SQVTM and ANQGSEA. Here the CDR3 DNA reads TGCAGCGTTGTCCCCGGCCACAATCAGCCCCAGCATTTT. Translating gives CSVVPGHNQPQHF.

In DNA form, the CDR3 reads TGTGCCAGCAGTTTCCGAAACTCCTACGAGCAGTACTTC. Its translation: CASSFRNSYEQYF. The chain is built from TRBV27 and TRBJ2-7, with D uncertain. The CDR3 sequence is 13 residues long. CDR1 and CDR2 from the germline V gene are MNHEY and SMNVEV (reference sequence). With 3 bases removed from V and 0 bases from J, the gap between germline ends came to 6 bases.

This clone appeared a few times. V usage is TRBV10-3 and J usage is TRBJ2-7; 11 positions agree with TRBD1. The CDR3 covers 14 residues. The germline gives CDR1 ENHRY, CDR2 SYGVKD. With 6 bases clipped from V and 9 bases from J, the junction kept 10 bases outside the gene matches. CDR3 bases: TGTGCCATCAGGATGGGACAGGGGGATTCTGGGCAGTACTTC. Translation gives CAIRMGQGDSGQYF.

The chain has TRBV2 and TRBJ2-1; D may match TRBD1 or TRBD2 (5 bases each). V lost 6 bases and J 3 bases, leaving 15 bases between the germline ends. This CDR3 is built from 15 residues. The V gene's germline CDR1 is SNHLY and CDR2 FYNNEI. CDR3 bases: TGTGCCAGCAGCCCTAGAGGGGCCCTCTACAATGAGCAGTTCTTC. Its protein is CASSPRGALYNEQFF.

V is TRBV27 and J is TRBJ2-7; D gene unclear. Germline V CDR1 and CDR2: MNHEY, SMNVEV (reference sequence). This CDR3 is 14 amino acids long. The ends were cut back, 3 bases at V and 2 bases at J, with 11 bases in the middle. CDR3 protein: CASSLVGITYEQYF. DNA of the CDR3: TGTGCCAGCAGTTTGGTCGGCATTACCTACGAGCAGTACTTC.

This clone was seen a handful of times. The chain joins TRBV5-1 to TRBJ2-1, with a weak D call TRBD2 (5 bases). Per germline, CDR1 SGHRS and CDR2 YFSETQ. Trimming removed 4 bases at V and 4 bases at J, with 15 bases between. The length of the CDR3 is 15 residues. This CDR3 reads CASSQMASSYNEQFF. CDR3 sequence (DNA): TGCGCCAGCAGCCAGATGGCTAGCAGTTACAATGAGCAGTTCTTC.

This clone occurred a few times. This rearrangement joins TRBV10-3 to TRBJ2-1; no clear D. Germline-derived CDR1 and CDR2 are ENHRY and SYGVKD. V shed 11 bases and J shed 4 bases, with 12 bases lying between them. The CDR3 extends over 12 amino acids. This CDR3 reads CACGNTYNEQFF. CDR3 DNA: TGTGCCTGTGGTAACACTTACAATGAGCAGTTCTTC.

The chain combines TRBV7-9 with TRBJ2-2; tentatively, D is TRBD1 (5 bases). The V end lost 6 bases, the J end lost 0 bases, and 14 bases lay between the germline ends. From germline, CDR1 is SEHNR and CDR2 FQNEAQ (reference sequence). The CDR3 covers 16 residues. The CDR3 bases are TGTGCCAGCAGTCGCCAGGGTCTCGCGAACACCGGGGAGCTGTTTTTT. The encoded protein is CASSRQGLANTGELFF.

The chain employs TRBV5-1 and TRBJ2-5; 9 bases line up with TRBD1. The V and J ends lost 7 bases and 5 bases, in that order; junction bases with no gene match: 9. The CDR3 totals 14 residues. Germline V CDR1 and CDR2: SGHRS, YFSETQ. The CDR3 coding sequence is TGCGCCAGCTGGACAGGGGCGATCGGGGAGACCCAGTACTTC. Amino acids: CASWTGAIGETQYF.

This clone showed up just a few times. This chain connects TRBV10-3 to TRBJ2-7; D not resolved. CDR1 and CDR2 from the germline V gene are ENHRY and SYGVKD. The CDR3 sequence is 12 residues long. V dropped 6 bases and J dropped 2 bases, with 8 bases sitting between them. Here the CDR3 reads CAISTATYEQYF. CDR3 coding DNA: TGTGCCATCAGCACAGCTACCTACGAGCAGTACTTC.

This clone was seen more than once but under ten times. V gene TRBV5-1 combines with J gene TRBJ2-5; the match to TRBD2 covers 10 bases. The CDR3 is 15 amino acids. V gave up 1 base and J gave up 4 bases; unmatched junction bases: 4. Germline loops: CDR1 SGHRS, CDR2 YFSETQ. The DNA of the CDR3 is TGCGCCAGCAGCTTGAATCTAGCGGGAGCAGAGACCCAGTACTTC. This codes for CASSLNLAGAETQYF.

The chain couples TRBV28 to TRBJ1-5, with D uncertain. The germline V gene encodes CDR1 MDHEN and CDR2 SYDVKM. V lost 4 bases and J lost 7, with 14 bases in between. The CDR3 is 14 amino acids. The CDR3 is CASSYPDFGQPQHF. The CDR3, as DNA: TGTGCCAGCAGTTACCCCGACTTTGGGCAGCCCCAGCATTTT.

V usage is TRBV9 and J usage is TRBJ1-2; TRBD1 aligns across 12 bases. Germline CDR1 and CDR2: SGDLS and YYNGEE. The CDR3 totals 14 residues. The ends lost 3 bases at V and 4 bases at J; junction bases unmatched: 1. CDR3 DNA: TGTGCCAGCAGCGCGGGACAGGGGGCCTATGGCTACACCTTC. It is translated as CASSAGQGAYGYTF.

V is TRBV18 and J is TRBJ2-1; the D is unclear. CDR1 KGHSH and CDR2 LQKENI come from the germline V gene. CDR3 length equals 14 residues. The V end lost 3 bases, the J end lost 4 bases, and 10 bases lay between the germline ends. Written as DNA, the CDR3 is TGTGCCAGCTCACCCTCGGACGGATACAATGAGCAGTTCTTC. This sequence encodes CASSPSDGYNEQFF.

In this sample, this clone turned up a few times. Other DNA variants within this sample encode the same CDR3. The chain couples TRBV7-9 to TRBJ2-1; no definite D call. The CDR3 covers 13 residues. V was pared by 1 base and J by 4 bases, with 5 bases between. CDR1 is SEHNR and CDR2 is FQNEAQ in the germline V gene (reference sequence). Written as DNA, the CDR3 is TGTGCCAGCAGCTTAGTGGTGTACAATGAGCAGTTCTTC. This encodes CASSLVVYNEQFF.

This clone has a handful of counts. The J gene is TRBJ2-1, the V gene TRBV4-1; the match to TRBD2 covers 11 bases. Trimming cost V 2 bases and J 8 bases; bases outside gene matches: 5. Germline V gene data show CDR1 as MGHRA and CDR2 as YSYEKL. The CDR3 sequence is 15 residues long. The CDR3 DNA reads as TGCGCCAGCAGCCAATGGACTAGCGGGCGCGATGAGCAGTTCTTC. This codes for CASSQWTSGRDEQFF.

The J gene is TRBJ2-5, the V gene TRBV9; D call uncertain. The ends were cut back, 1 base at V and 1 base at J, with 8 bases in the middle. The CDR3 is 14 amino acids. Germline V gene sequence: CDR1 SGDLS, CDR2 YYNGEE. For the CDR3, the DNA is TGTGCCAGCAGCGTAAATCCTATCCAAGAGACCCAGTACTTC. Protein sequence: CASSVNPIQETQYF.

This sequence joins TRBV2 and TRBJ2-7; 7 bases are shared with TRBD2. This CDR3 has 14 amino acids. Germline CDR1 SNHLY, CDR2 FYNNEI. The V segment lost 9 bases and the J segment 0 bases; nucleotides outside the gene matches: 8. The DNA of the CDR3 is TGTGCCAGTAAGCGGGACGGGGTCTCCTACGAGCAGTACTTC. This translates into CASKRDGVSYEQYF.

The V gene is TRBV11-2, the J gene TRBJ2-2; no clear D gene. V was cut by 4 bases and J by 2 bases, with 8 bases left in between. Per the germline V gene, CDR1 is SGHAT and CDR2 is FQNNGV. CDR3 length: 14 residues. DNA for the CDR3: TGTGCCAGCAGCTCGTGGGTTAACACCGGGGAGCTGTTTTTT. It translates to CASSSWVNTGELFF.